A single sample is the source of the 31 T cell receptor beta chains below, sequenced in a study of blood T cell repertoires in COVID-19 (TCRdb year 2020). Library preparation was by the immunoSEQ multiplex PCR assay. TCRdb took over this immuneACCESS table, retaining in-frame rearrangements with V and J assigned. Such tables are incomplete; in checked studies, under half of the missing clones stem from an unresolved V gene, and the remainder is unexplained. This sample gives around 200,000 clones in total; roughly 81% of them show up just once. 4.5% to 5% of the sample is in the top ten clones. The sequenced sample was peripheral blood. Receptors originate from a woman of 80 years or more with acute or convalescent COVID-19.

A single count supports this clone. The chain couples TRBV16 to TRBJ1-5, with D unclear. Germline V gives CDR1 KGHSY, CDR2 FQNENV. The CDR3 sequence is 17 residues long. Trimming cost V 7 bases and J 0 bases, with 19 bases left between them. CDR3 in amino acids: CASNSPDRRPSNQPQHF. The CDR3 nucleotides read TGTGCCAGCAACTCACCTGATCGGAGACCTAGCAATCAGCCCCAGCATTTT.

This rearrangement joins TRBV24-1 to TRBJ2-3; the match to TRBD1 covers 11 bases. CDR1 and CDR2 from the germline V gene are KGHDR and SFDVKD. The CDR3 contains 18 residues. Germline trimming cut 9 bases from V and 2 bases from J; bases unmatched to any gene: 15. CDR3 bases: TGTGCCACCGCCGCGGGACAGGGGGTAAAGGATCCCACAGATACGCAGTATTTT. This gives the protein CATAAGQGVKDPTDTQYF.

The CDR3 DNA reads TGTGCCAGCAGCCAAGATCTGGGCAGAAGCTATGGCTACACCTTC. It is translated as CASSQDLGRSYGYTF. The chain couples TRBV14 to TRBJ1-2; D remains ambiguous. This CDR3 is built from 15 residues. CDR1 and CDR2 from the germline V gene are SGHDN and FVKESK. Trimming took 0 bases from V and 4 from J, leaving 12 bases between them.

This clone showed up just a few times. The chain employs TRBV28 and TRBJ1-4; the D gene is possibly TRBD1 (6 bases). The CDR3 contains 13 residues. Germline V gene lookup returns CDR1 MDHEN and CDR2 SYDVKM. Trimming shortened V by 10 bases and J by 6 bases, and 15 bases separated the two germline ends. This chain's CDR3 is CATWGRVDEKLFF. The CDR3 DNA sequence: TGTGCCACCTGGGGGCGAGTAGATGAAAAACTGTTTTTT.

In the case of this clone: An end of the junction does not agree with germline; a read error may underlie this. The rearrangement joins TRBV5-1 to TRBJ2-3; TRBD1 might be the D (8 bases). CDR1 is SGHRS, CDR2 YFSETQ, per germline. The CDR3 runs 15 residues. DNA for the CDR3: TGCGCCACCAGCCCACAGGGGGGGAGCACAGATACGCAGTATTTT. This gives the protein CATSPQGGSTDTQYF.

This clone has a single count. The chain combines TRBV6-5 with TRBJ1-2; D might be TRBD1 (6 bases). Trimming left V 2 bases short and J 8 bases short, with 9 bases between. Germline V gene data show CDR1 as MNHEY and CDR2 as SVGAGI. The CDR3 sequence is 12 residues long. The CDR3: CASSYPQGGYTF. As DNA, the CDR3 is TGTGCCAGCAGTTACCCGCAGGGGGGCTACACCTTC.

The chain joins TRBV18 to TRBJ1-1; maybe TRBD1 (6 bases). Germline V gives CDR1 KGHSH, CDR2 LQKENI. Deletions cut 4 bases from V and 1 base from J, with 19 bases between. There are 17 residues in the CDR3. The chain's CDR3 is CASSRRWGGVGNTEAFF. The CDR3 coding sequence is TGTGCCAGCTCACGACGGTGGGGGGGCGTAGGGAACACTGAAGCTTTCTTT.

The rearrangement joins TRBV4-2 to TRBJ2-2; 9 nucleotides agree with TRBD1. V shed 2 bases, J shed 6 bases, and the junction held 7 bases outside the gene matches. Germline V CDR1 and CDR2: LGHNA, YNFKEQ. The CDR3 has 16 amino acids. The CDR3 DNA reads TGTGCCAGCAGCCAATCCGGGACAGGGTGGCCCGGGGAGCTGTTTTTT. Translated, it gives CASSQSGTGWPGELFF.

The CDR3 sequence: CSVGVEGRIPNEQFF. The CDR3, as DNA: TGCAGCGTTGGAGTGGAGGGACGTATCCCCAATGAGCAGTTCTTC. This chain connects TRBV29-1 to TRBJ2-1, with D perhaps matching TRBD2 (6 bases). The CDR3 is 15 amino acids. Germline CDR1 reads SQVTM; CDR2 reads ANQGSEA. Trimming took 4 bases from V and 6 from J, leaving 19 bases between them.

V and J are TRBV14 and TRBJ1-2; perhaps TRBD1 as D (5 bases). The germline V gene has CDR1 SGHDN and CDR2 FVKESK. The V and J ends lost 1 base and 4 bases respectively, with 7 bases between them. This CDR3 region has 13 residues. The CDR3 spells CASSQAGIYGYTF. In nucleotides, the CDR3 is TGTGCCAGCAGCCAAGCAGGGATCTATGGCTACACCTTC.

CDR3 nucleotides: TGCGCCAGCAGCTTGGCAGGGGATAGCACTGAAGCTTTCTTT. Its protein is CASSLAGDSTEAFF. The rearrangement links TRBV5-1 to TRBJ1-1; a weak D match, TRBD1 (6 bases). The CDR3 contains 14 residues. The germline CDR1 and CDR2 sequences are SGHRS and YFSETQ. Trimming removed 0 bases at V and 4 bases at J, with 10 bases between.

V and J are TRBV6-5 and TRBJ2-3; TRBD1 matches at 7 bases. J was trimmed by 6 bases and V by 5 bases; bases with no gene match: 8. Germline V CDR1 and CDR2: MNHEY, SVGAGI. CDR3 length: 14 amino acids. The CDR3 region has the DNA TGTGCCAGCAGTCAACAGGGGATTTGGGATACGCAGTATTTT. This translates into CASSQQGIWDTQYF.

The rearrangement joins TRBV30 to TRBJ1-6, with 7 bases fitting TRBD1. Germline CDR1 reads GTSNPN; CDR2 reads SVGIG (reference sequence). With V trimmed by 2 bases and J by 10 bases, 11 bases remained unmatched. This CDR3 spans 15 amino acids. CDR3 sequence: CAWSLRTGERSPLHF. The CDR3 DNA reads TGTGCCTGGAGTCTCAGGACAGGAGAGCGGTCACCCCTCCACTTT.

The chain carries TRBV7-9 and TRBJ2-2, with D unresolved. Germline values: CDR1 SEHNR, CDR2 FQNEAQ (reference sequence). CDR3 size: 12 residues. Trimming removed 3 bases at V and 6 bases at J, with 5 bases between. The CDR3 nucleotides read TGTGCCAGCAGCTTCCGGGCCGGGGAGCTGTTTTTT. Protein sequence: CASSFRAGELFF.

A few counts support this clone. The CDR3 DNA is TGCGCCAGCAGACCCGCCCTAGGGAGGGCCTACGAGCAGTACTTC. Residues: CASRPALGRAYEQYF. The genes are TRBV4-1 and TRBJ2-7; 7 bases are shared with TRBD2. This CDR3 region has 15 residues. V gave up 6 bases and J gave up 2 bases; unmatched junction bases: 10. Germline lookup yields CDR1 MGHRA and CDR2 YSYEKL.

CDR3: CASSGLWGRMNGYTF. The CDR3 coding sequence is TGTGCCAGCAGTGGGTTATGGGGGCGAATGAATGGCTACACCTTC. The V call is TRBV27, the J call TRBJ1-2; D possibly corresponds to TRBD1 (6 bases). Trimming shortened V by 5 bases and J by 6 bases, and 19 bases separated the two germline ends. This CDR3 comprises 15 residues. Germline V gene data show CDR1 as MNHEY and CDR2 as SMNVEV (reference sequence).

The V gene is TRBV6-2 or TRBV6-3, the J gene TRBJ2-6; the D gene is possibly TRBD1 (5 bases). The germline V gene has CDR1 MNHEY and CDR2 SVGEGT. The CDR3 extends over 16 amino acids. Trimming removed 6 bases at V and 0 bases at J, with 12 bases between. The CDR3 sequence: CASSPVRASGANVLTF. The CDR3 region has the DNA TGTGCCAGCAGCCCCGTCAGGGCCTCTGGGGCCAACGTCCTGACTTTC.

Here the CDR3 DNA reads TGTGCCAGCTCACCACCTACGGGGGGCCTGAACACTGAAGCTTTCTTT. Amino acid sequence: CASSPPTGGLNTEAFF. The rearrangement links TRBV18 to TRBJ1-1, with D possibly being TRBD1 (6 bases). The germline V gene encodes CDR1 KGHSH and CDR2 LQKENI. This CDR3 contains 16 residues. The germline V and J ends were trimmed by 0 bases and 0 bases, with 11 bases remaining between them.

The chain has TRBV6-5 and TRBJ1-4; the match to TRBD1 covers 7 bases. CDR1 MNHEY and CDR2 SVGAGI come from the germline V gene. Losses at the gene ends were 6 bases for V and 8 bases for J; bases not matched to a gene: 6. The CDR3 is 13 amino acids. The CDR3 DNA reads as TGTGCCAGCAGAGACAGGGCCAGAGAAAAACTGTTTTTT. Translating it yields CASRDRAREKLFF.

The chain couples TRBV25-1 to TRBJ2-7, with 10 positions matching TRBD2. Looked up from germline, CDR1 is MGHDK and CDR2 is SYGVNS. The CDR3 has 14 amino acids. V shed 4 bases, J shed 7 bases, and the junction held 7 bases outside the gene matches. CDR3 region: CASSAAGGVSEQYF. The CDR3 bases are TGTGCCAGCAGTGCAGCGGGAGGGGTGTCTGAGCAGTACTTC.

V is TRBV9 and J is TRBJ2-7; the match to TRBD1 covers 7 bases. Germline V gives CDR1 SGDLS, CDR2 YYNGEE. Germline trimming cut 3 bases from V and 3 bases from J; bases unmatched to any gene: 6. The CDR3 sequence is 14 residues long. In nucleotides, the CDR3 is TGTGCCAGCAGCGACGGGGACAGCTACTACGAGCAGTACTTC. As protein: CASSDGDSYYEQYF.

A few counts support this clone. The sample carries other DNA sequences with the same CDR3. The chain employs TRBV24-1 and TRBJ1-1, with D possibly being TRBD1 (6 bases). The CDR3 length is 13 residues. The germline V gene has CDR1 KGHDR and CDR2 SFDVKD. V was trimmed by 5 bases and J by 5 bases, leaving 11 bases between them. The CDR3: CATSVQGFTEAFF. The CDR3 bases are TGTGCCACCAGTGTACAGGGTTTTACTGAAGCTTTCTTT.

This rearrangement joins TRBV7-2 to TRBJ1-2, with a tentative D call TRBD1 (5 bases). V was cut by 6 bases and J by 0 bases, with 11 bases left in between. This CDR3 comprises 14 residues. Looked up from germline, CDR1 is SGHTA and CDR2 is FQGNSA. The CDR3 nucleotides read TGTGCCAGCAGAGGGACTGACTCTAACTATGGCTACACCTTC. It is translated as CASRGTDSNYGYTF.

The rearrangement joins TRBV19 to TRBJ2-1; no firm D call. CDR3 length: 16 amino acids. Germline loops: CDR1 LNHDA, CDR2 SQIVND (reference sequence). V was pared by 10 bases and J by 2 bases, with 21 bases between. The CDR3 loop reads CATLRLGTDPYNEQFF. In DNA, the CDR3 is TGTGCCACCCTCCGTCTGGGCACCGACCCCTACAATGAGCAGTTCTTC. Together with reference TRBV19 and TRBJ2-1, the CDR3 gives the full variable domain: DGGITQSPKYLFRKEGQNVTLSCEQNLNHDAMYWYRQDPGQGLRLIYYSQIVNDFQKGDIAEGYSVSREKKESFPLTVTSAQKNPTAFYLCATLRLGTDPYNEQFFGPGTRLTVL.

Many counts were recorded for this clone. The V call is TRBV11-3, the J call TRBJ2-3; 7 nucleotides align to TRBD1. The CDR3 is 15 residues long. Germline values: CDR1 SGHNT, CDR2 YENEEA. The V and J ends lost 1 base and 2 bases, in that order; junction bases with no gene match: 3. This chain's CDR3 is CASSLGTGTTDTQYF. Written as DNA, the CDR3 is TGTGCCAGCAGCTTAGGGACAGGAACCACAGATACGCAGTATTTT.

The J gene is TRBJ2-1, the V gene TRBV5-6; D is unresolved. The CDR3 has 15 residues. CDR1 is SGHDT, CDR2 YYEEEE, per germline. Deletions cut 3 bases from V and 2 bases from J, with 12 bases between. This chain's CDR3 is CASSYWHSPYNEQFF. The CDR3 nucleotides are TGTGCCAGCAGCTATTGGCATAGCCCCTACAATGAGCAGTTCTTC. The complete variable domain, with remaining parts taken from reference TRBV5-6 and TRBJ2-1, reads DAGVTQSPTHLIKTRGQQVTLRCSPKSGHDTVSWYQQALGQGPQFIFQYYEEEERQRGNFPDRFSGHQFPNYSSELNVNALLLGDSALYLCASSYWHSPYNEQFFGPGTRLTVL.

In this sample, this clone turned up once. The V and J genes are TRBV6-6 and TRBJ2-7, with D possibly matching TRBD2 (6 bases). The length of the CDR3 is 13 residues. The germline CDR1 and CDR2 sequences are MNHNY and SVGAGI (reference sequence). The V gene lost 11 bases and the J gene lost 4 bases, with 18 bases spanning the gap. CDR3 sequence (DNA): TGTGCCGGGTCACTAGCCGGTTCGTACGAGCAGTACTTC. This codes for CAGSLAGSYEQYF.

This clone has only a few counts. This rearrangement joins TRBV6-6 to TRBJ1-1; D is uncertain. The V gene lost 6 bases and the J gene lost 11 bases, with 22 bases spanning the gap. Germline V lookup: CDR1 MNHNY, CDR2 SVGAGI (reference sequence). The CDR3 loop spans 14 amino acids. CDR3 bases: TGTGCCAGCAGCCCCGGGCAACCCCGGGGTGGGGCTTTCTTT. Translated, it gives CASSPGQPRGGAFF.

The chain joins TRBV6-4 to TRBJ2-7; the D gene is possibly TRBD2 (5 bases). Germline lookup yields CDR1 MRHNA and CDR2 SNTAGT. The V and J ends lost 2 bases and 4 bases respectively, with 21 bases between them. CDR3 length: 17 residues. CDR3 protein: CASSDPESAPGIYEQYF. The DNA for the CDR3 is TGTGCCAGCAGTGACCCCGAGTCGGCGCCCGGGATTTACGAGCAGTACTTC.

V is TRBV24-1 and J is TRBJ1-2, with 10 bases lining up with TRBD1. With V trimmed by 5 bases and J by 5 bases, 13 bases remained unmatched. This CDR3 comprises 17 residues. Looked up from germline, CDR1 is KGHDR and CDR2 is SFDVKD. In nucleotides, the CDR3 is TGTGCCACCAGTGCTGGGACAGGGGAACCTATCTCTTATGGCTACACCTTC. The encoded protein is CATSAGTGEPISYGYTF.

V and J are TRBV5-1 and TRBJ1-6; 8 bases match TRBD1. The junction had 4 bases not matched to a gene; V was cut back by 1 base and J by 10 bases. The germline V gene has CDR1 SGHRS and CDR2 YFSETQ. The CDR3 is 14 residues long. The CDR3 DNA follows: TGCGCCAGCAGCTTGTCAGGGGGCTTATCACCCCTCCACTTT. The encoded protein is CASSLSGGLSPLHF.